The next 15 T cell receptor beta chains were all read from a single sample in a study of T cells after posttransplantation cyclophosphamide. Controls had myeloablative marrow grafts with methotrexate and calcineurin inhibitor, sampled at 1 year. Data came from immunoSEQ multiplex PCR; TCRdb stores just in-frame clones and leaves some out. Of around 15,000 clones in the sample, 85% were seen once. This specimen consisted of PBMCs, obtained after allogeneic stem cell transplant with calcineurin inhibitor and methotrexate. These receptors all stem from a female patient aged 18 to 35 who received an allogeneic stem cell transplant from an unrelated donor, was CMV-positive, and had acute and chronic GVHD. Some of the T cells might come from the graft donor.

The chain joins TRBV5-6 to TRBJ2-7; tentatively, D is TRBD1 (5 bases). Trimming left V 4 bases short and J 3 bases short, with 11 bases between. Germline V gives CDR1 SGHDT, CDR2 YYEEEE. This CDR3 has 13 residues. Written as DNA, the CDR3 is TGTGCCAGCAGCCCTGTCGACAGCTACGAGCAGTACTTC. Translation: CASSPVDSYEQYF.

This sequence joins TRBV7-8 and TRBJ2-3, with D perhaps matching TRBD1 (5 bases). Trimming shortened V by 3 bases and J by 5 bases, and 9 bases separated the two germline ends. The CDR3 spans 13 residues. Germline loops: CDR1 SGHVS, CDR2 FQNEAQ. The CDR3 loop reads CASSLGRLDTQYF. The CDR3 nucleotides read TGTGCCAGCAGCTTGGGGCGATTAGATACGCAGTATTTT. The full variable domain, its missing parts supplied by reference TRBV7-8 and TRBJ2-3, is GAGVSQSPRYKVAKRGQDVALRCDPISGHVSLFWYQQALGQGPEFLTYFQNEAQLDKSGLPSDRFFAERPEGSVSTLKIQRTQQEDSAVYLCASSLGRLDTQYFGPGTRLTVL.

This clone came up once. The chain recombines TRBV5-6 with TRBJ2-7; D might be TRBD1 (5 bases). The germline CDR1 and CDR2 sequences are SGHDT and YYEEEE. The CDR3 runs to 13 residues. The V gene lost 2 bases and the J gene lost 1 base, with 7 bases spanning the gap. CDR3 sequence (DNA): TGTGCCAGCAGCTTTGCAGGGTCCTACGAGCAGTACTTC. Translation gives CASSFAGSYEQYF.

The rearrangement uses TRBV9 and TRBJ2-2; D might be TRBD1 (5 bases). Looked up from germline, CDR1 is SGDLS and CDR2 is YYNGEE. The CDR3 is 14 residues long. Trimming pared 2 bases from V and 7 bases from J, leaving 12 bases between. The CDR3 nucleotides are TGTGCCAGCAGCGTCCAGGGTTACGACGGGGAGCTGTTTTTT. Translation: CASSVQGYDGELFF.

The gene calls are TRBV6-5 and TRBJ2-7, with D tentatively TRBD1 (5 bases). V dropped 9 bases and J dropped 0 bases, with 12 bases sitting between them. This CDR3 spans 13 amino acids. Germline V gene sequence: CDR1 MNHEY, CDR2 SVGAGI. CDR3 loop: CASFDSYSYEQYF. The CDR3 DNA reads TGTGCCAGTTTCGACAGTTACTCCTACGAGCAGTACTTC.

The chain is built from TRBV2 and TRBJ2-3, with 8 bases aligning to TRBD2. Germline V CDR1 and CDR2: SNHLY, FYNNEI. V was clipped by 3 bases and J by 2 bases; unmatched bases: 10. The CDR3 runs to 17 residues. The CDR3, as DNA: TGTGCCAGCAGTGATCTCGAGACTAGCGTGAACACAGATACGCAGTATTTT. Protein: CASSDLETSVNTDTQYF.

The CDR3 protein is CASSWGLGGIYEQYF. CDR3 nucleotides: TGTGCCAGCAGTTGGGGGTTAGGGGGTATATACGAGCAGTACTTC. The chain recombines TRBV6-5 with TRBJ2-7, with TRBD1 as a possible D gene (6 bases). This CDR3 comprises 15 residues. The germline V gene has CDR1 MNHEY and CDR2 SVGAGI. The germline V and J ends were trimmed by 4 bases and 4 bases, with 17 bases remaining between them.

CDR3 nucleotide sequence: TGCGCCAGCAGAGTCGGGAGGGCCTACGAGCAGTACTTC. It codes for CASRVGRAYEQYF. The chain links TRBV10-2 to TRBJ2-7; the match to TRBD2 covers 8 bases. The CDR3 is 13 amino acids. CDR1 and CDR2 (germline): WSHSY, SAAADI. V trimming: 6 bases; J trimming: 2 bases; junction bases outside the gene matches: 3.

V and J are TRBV4-1 and TRBJ1-5; D gene uncertain. V lost 0 bases to trimming and J lost 0 bases, with 6 bases between them. The CDR3 contains 15 residues. From germline, CDR1 is MGHRA and CDR2 YSYEKL. The CDR3 region has the DNA TGCGCCAGCAGCCAAGAGGCACCTAGCAATCAGCCCCAGCATTTT. It specifies CASSQEAPSNQPQHF.

The rearrangement links TRBV27 to TRBJ2-5; 12 nucleotides align to TRBD2. The germline V gene encodes CDR1 MNHEY and CDR2 SMNVEV (reference sequence). The junction had 6 bases not matched to a gene; V was cut back by 5 bases and J by 5 bases. CDR3 size: 15 residues. The CDR3 loop reads CASSMTSGRRETQYF. The CDR3 DNA reads as TGTGCCAGCAGTATGACTAGCGGGAGAAGGGAGACCCAGTACTTC.

The CDR3 DNA sequence: TGTGCCAGCAGCTTAAGTCTAGCCGACGAGCAGTACTTC. It specifies CASSLSLADEQYF. This chain joins TRBV7-6 and TRBJ2-5, with a possible D match to TRBD2 (5 bases). The tail of the sequence fits TRBJ2-7 better, so the J call may be wrong. The CDR3 is made up of 13 amino acids. Germline CDR1 is SGHVS and CDR2 is FNYEAQ.

This chain links TRBV6-1 with TRBJ1-5; no clear D. Trimming took off 4 bases at V and 1 base at J, with 11 bases between the two ends. The CDR3 is made up of 15 amino acids. CDR1 and CDR2 from the germline V gene are MNHNS and SASEGT. CDR3 nucleotides: TGTGCCAGCAGTGTAAGCGAGTGGAGCAATCAGCCCCAGCATTTT. This codes for CASSVSEWSNQPQHF.

This clone appeared once. The rearrangement joins TRBV2 to TRBJ1-3; D possibly corresponds to TRBD1 (5 bases). V gave up 6 bases and J gave up 0 bases, with 9 bases separating them. This CDR3 has 14 amino acids. Germline V gene sequence: CDR1 SNHLY, CDR2 FYNNEI. The CDR3 loop is CASRPQGSGNTIYF. The CDR3 bases are TGTGCCAGCAGACCGCAGGGCTCTGGAAACACCATATATTTT.

The rearrangement joins TRBV6-5 to TRBJ2-3; D is unclear. In germline, CDR1 is MNHEY, CDR2 SVGAGI. The CDR3 loop spans 13 amino acids. With 7 bases removed from V and 1 base from J, the gap between germline ends came to 9 bases. In DNA, the CDR3 is TGTGCCAGCAAACTCGCCCGCACAGATACGCAGTATTTT. Amino acid sequence: CASKLARTDTQYF.

The chain uses TRBV11-2 and TRBJ1-1; 11 bases are a match to TRBD1. CDR3 length equals 17 residues. V lost 3 bases to trimming and J lost 0 bases; unmatched junction nucleotides: 6. From germline, CDR1 is SGHAT and CDR2 FQNNGV. CDR3 loop: CASSFRDRGFLNTEAFF. The CDR3, as DNA: TGTGCCAGCAGCTTCCGGGACAGGGGGTTTTTGAACACTGAAGCTTTCTTT.